The entry that follows covers one T cell receptor beta chain sequence. Antigen unknown. V lost 4 bases and J lost 7; bases outside the gene matches: 6. CDR1 is SGDLS, CDR2 YYNGEE, per germline. The CDR3 sequence is 13 residues long. The sample belongs to a study of shared clonotypes between healthy human individuals. An even split of each subset's genomic DNA across several immunoSEQ plates was performed. Under the authors' procedure: Without quality scores, immunoSEQ junctional reads could not be filtered like full-length reads. Some clones are missing from TCRdb's copy, which holds only in-frame ones; the method was immunoSEQ multiplex PCR. That table supplies the V and J calls and clone size; D and trimming were determined from the DNA. The sample holds 500,000 to 550,000 clones; 90% to 96% are singletons and the top ten take about 0.067%. General observations from the study: Generally, naive subsets came out with larger estimated richness than memory subsets.

The gene calls are TRBV9 and TRBJ1-2; 8 bases agree with TRBD1. The TCR was taken from a woman aged 25 to 39 in good health. Sequenced material: naive CD4+ T cells sorted from blood. Noted subset: CD45RA+ positively selected. CDR3 bases: TGTGCCAGCAGCTCCTTGGACAGGGTTGGCTACACCTTC. The encoded protein is CASSSLDRVGYTF.